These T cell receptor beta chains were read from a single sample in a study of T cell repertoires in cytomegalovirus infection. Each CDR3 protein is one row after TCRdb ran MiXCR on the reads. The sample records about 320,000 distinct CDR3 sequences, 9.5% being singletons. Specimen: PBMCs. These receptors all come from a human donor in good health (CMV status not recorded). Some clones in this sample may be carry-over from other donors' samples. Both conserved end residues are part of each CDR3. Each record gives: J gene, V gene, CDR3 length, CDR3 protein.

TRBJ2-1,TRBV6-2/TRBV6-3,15,CASSLAGGPTDEQFF
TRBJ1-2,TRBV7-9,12,CASGGTGKGYTF
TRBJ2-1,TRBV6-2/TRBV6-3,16,CATAGLLPLSYNEQFF
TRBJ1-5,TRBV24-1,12,CATRRVGQPQHF
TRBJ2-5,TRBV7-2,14,CASSSPLNQETQYF
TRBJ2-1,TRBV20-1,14,CSALDPQGTDEQFF
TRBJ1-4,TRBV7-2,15,CASSFYNSTNEKLFF
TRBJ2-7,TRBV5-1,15,CASSWTWGADWKQYF
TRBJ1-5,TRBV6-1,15,CASNPGQGWGQPQHF
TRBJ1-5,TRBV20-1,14,CSARHGNGNQPQHF
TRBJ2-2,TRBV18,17,CASSPTLTSGHTGELFF
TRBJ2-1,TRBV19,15,CASSMVLAGVNEQFF
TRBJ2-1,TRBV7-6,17,CASSWDPGTSVNNEQFF
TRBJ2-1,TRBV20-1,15,CSAGRLAGAYNEQFF
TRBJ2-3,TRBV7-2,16,CASSQRWAGGPDTQYF
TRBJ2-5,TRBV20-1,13,CSANRGTSKTQYF
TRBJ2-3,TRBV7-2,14,CASRTGGGTDTQYF
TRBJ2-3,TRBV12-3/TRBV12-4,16,CASSLPRGRSTDTQYF
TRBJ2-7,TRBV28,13,CASSLGQFGGQYF
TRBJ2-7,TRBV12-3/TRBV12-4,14,CASSPDTGNYEQYF
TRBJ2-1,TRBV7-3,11,CASSLGTQQFF
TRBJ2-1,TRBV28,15,CASRPTDSSYNEQFF
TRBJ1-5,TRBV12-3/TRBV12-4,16,CASSLRWTGSNQPQHF
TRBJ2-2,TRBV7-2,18,CASSLWGLAGDGTGELFF
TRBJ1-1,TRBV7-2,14,CASTRGLGNTEAFF
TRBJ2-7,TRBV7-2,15,CASSLVGRVGYEQYF
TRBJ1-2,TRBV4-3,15,CASSQAVTTNYGYTF
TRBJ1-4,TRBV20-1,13,CSTRPLNEEKLFF
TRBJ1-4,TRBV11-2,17,CASSLRPQGATNEKLFF
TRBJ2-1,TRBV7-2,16,CASSQGSGRRVNEQFF
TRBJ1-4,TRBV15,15,CATSSRTGGNEKLFF
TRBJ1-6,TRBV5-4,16,CASSHRRGSNNSPLHF
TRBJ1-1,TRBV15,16,CATSRDGTAANTEAFF
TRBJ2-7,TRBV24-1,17,CATSGPRPGVGPDEQYF
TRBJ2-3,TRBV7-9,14,CASSPDRSRGTQYF
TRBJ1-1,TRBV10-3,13,CAIRPTGNTEAFF
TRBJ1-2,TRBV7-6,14,CASSQLGGNYGYTF
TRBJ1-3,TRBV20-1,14,CSASAAPAGNTIYF
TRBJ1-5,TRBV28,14,CASSLYRYNQPQHF
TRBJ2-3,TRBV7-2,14,CASSLGGGGDTQYF
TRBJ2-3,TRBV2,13,CASPKGASDTQYF
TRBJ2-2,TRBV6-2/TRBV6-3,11,CASSYPEELFF
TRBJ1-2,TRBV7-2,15,CASSLALPGAGGYTF
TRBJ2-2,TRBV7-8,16,CASSSYSSLNTGELFF
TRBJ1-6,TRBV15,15,CATSRDTGRGSPLHF
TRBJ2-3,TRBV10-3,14,CAIRGDPSTDTQYF
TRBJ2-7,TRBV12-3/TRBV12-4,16,CASSPLVAGGSYEQYF
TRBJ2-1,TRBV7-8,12,CASSFKDGEQFF
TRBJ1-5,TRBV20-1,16,CSARGASAISNQPQHF
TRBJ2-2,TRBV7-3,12,CASSLMTGELFF